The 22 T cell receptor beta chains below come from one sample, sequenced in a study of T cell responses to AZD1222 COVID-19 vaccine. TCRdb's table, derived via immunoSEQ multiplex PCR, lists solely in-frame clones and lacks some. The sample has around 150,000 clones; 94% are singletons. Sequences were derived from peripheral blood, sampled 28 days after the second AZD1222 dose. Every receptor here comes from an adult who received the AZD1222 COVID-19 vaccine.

CDR3 amino acids: CASSLETGLSNTEAFF. The CDR3 DNA follows: TGTGCCAGCAGCTTAGAGACAGGGTTGTCGAACACTGAAGCTTTCTTT. The chain links TRBV11-3 to TRBJ1-1; 7 nucleotides line up with TRBD1. The CDR3 contains 16 residues. After removal of 0 bases from V and 1 base from J, the junction contained 5 bases not matched to a gene. Germline loops: CDR1 SGHNT, CDR2 YENEEA.

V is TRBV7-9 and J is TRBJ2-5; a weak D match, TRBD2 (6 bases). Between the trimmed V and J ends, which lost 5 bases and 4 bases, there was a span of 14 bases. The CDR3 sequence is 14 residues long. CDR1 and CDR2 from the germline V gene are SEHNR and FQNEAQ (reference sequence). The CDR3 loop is CASSRGTARETQYF. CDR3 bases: TGTGCCAGCAGCCGCGGGACTGCCAGAGAGACCCAGTACTTC.

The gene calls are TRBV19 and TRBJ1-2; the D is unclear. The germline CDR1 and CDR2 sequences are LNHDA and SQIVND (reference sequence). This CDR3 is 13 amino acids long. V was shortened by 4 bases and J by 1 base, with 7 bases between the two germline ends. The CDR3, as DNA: TGTGCCAGTAGTAGAGGGAGTAACTATGGCTACACCTTC. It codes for CASSRGSNYGYTF.

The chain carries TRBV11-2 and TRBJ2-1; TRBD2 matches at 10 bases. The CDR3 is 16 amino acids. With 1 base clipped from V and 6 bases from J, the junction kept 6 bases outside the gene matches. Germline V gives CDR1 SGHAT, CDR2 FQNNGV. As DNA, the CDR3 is TGTGCCAGCAGCTTAGGTGTCTTAGCGGGAGGCAATGAGCAGTTCTTC. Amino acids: CASSLGVLAGGNEQFF.

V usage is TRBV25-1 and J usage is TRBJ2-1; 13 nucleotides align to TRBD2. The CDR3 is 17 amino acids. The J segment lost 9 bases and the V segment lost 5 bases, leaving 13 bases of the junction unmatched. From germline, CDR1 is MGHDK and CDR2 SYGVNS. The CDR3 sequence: CASSPFVLAGGRGEQFF. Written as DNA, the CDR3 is TGTGCCAGCAGTCCCTTCGTACTAGCGGGAGGGCGGGGTGAGCAGTTCTTC. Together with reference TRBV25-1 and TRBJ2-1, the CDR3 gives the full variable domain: EADIYQTPRYLVIGTGKKITLECSQTMGHDKMYWYQQDPGMELHLIHYSYGVNSTEKGDLSSESTVSRIRTEHFPLTLESARPSHTSQYLCASSPFVLAGGRGEQFFGPGTRLTVL.

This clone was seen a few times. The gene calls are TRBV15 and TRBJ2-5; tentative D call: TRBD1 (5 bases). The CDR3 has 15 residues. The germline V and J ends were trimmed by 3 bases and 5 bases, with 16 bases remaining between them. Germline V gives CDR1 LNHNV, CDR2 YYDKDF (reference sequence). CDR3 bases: TGTGCCACCAGCAGCACTGGGGCTCACAGGGAGACCCAGTACTTC. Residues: CATSSTGAHRETQYF.

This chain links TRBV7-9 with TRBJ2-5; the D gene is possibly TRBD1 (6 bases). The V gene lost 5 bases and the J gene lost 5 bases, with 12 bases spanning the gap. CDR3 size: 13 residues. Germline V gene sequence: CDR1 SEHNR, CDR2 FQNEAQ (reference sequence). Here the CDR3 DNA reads TGTGCCAGCAGCCCCCCAGGGGTGGAGACCCAGTACTTC. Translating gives CASSPPGVETQYF.

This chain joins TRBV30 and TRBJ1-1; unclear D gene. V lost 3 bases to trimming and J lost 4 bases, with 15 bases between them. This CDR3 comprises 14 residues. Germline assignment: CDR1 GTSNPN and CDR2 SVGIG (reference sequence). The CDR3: CAWRHFGRGTEAFF. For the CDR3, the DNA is TGTGCCTGGAGACATTTCGGGCGTGGCACTGAAGCTTTCTTT.

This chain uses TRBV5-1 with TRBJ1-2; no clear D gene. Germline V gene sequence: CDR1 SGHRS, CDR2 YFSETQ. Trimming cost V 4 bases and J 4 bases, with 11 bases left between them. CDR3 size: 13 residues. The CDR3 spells CASSGSTLYGYTF. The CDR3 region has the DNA TGCGCCAGCAGCGGCTCGACCCTCTATGGCTACACCTTC.

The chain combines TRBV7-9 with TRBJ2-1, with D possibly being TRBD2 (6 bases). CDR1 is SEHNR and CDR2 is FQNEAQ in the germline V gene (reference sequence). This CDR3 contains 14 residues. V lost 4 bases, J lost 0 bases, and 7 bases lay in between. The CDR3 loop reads CASSWTTSYNEQFF. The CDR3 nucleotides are TGTGCCAGCAGCTGGACTACCTCCTACAATGAGCAGTTCTTC.

This chain's CDR3 is CASWGRGKVESPLHF. In DNA form, the CDR3 reads TGTGCCAGCTGGGGTAGAGGTAAAGTCGAGTCACCCCTCCACTTT. The V call is TRBV6-5, the J call TRBJ1-6; D uncertain. Germline V gives CDR1 MNHEY, CDR2 SVGAGI. V lost 8 bases, J lost 10 bases, and 21 bases lay in between. This CDR3 region has 15 residues.

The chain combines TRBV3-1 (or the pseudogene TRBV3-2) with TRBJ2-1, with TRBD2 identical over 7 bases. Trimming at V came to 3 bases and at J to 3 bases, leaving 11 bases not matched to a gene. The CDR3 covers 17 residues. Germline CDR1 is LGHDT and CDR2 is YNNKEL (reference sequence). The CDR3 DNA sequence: TGTGCCAGCAGCCACTCGGCGGGAGTAGAGGGCTACAATGAGCAGTTCTTC. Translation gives CASSHSAGVEGYNEQFF.

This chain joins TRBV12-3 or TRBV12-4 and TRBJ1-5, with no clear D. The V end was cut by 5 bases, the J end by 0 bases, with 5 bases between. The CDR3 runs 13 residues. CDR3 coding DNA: TGTGCCAGCAGTCCGTATAGCAATCAGCCCCAGCATTTT. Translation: CASSPYSNQPQHF.

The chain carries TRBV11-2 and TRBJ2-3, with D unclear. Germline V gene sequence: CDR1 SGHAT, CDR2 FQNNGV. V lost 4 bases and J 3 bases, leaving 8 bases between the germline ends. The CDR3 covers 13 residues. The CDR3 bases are TGTGCCAGCAGCTACCTCCGGACAGATACGCAGTATTTT. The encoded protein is CASSYLRTDTQYF.

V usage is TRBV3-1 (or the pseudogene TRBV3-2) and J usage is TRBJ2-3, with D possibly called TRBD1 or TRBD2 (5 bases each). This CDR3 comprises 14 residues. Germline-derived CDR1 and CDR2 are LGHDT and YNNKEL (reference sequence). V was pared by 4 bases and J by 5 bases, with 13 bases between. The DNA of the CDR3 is TGTGCCAGCAGCCCCGGGGCTCCAGGAGATACGCAGTATTTT. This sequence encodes CASSPGAPGDTQYF.

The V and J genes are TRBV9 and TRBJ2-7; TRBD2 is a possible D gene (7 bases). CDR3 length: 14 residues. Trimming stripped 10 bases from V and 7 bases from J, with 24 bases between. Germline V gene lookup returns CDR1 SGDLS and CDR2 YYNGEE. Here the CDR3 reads CARRGVAGAGEQYF. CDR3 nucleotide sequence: TGTGCCCGCCGCGGCGTGGCGGGGGCGGGGGAGCAGTACTTC.

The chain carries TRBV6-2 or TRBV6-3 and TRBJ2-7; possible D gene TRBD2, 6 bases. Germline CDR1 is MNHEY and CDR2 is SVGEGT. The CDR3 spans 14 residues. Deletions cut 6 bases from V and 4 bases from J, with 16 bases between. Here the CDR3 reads CASSWAGTPYEQYF. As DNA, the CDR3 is TGTGCCAGCAGCTGGGCCGGGACTCCTTACGAGCAGTACTTC.

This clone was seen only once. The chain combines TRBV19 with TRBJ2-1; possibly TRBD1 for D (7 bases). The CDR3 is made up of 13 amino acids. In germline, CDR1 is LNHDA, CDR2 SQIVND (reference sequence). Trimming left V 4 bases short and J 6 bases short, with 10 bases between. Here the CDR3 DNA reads TGTGCCAGTAGTACCCAGGGGGGCAATGAGCAGTTCTTC. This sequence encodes CASSTQGGNEQFF.

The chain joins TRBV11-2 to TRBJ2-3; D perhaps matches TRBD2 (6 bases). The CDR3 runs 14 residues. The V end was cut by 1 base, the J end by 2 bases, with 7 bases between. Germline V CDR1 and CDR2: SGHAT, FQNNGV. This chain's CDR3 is CASSLGRDTDTQYF. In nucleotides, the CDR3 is TGTGCCAGCAGCTTAGGGCGGGACACAGATACGCAGTATTTT.

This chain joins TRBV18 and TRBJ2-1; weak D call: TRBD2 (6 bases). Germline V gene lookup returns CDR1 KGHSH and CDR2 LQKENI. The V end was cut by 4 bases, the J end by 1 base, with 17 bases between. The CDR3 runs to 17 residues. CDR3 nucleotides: TGTGCCAGCTCACTTATAAGCGGAGGGCTTTCCTACAATGAGCAGTTCTTC. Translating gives CASSLISGGLSYNEQFF.

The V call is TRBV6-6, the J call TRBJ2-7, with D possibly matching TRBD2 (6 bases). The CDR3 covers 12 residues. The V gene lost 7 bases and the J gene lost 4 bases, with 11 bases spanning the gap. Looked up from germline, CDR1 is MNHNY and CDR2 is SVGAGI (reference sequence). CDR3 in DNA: TGTGCCAGCACCCCTAGCGCGTACGAGCAGTACTTC. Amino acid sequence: CASTPSAYEQYF.

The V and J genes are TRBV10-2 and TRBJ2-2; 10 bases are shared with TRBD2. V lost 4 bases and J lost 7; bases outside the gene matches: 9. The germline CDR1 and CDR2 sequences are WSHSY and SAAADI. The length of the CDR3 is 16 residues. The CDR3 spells CASSGVAGGGNGELFF. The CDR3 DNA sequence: TGCGCCAGCAGTGGGGTAGCGGGAGGCGGTAACGGGGAGCTGTTTTTT.